This T cell receptor (beta chain) came from a study of OX40 agonist ivuxolimab in advanced cancers. On the study more broadly: Patients undergoing dose escalation presented with hepatocellular carcinoma, melanoma, renal cell or head and neck cancer. Three patients got partial responses; one had hepatocellular carcinoma and two had cutaneous melanoma. Study-level points and caveats: Researchers report that CD8+ T cells had, on average, more expanded clones than CD4+.

The CDR3 has 16 amino acids. Trimming shortened V by 4 bases and J by 7 bases, and 20 bases separated the two germline ends. Germline CDR1 reads LGHNA; CDR2 reads YSLEER. As regards this clone: Antigen specificity is unknown.

Repertoires were generated with immunoSEQ multiplex PCR, while TCRdb's copy carries only in-frame clones and drops some. Of some 82,000 clones listed, nearly 95% are singletons. Sequenced material: CD4+ or CD8+ T cells sorted from blood, taken in a trial of the OX40 agonist ivuxolimab. This chain links TRBV4-3 with TRBJ2-1; no clear D gene. This TCR derives from an adult with an advanced solid tumor such as melanoma, head and neck, liver or kidney cancer. CDR3 nucleotide sequence: TGCGCCAGCAGCCCGAACGGTGGGATTGTGTTGAATGAGCAGTTCTTC. Amino acid sequence: CASSPNGGIVLNEQFF.